A single sample gave rise to the 14 T cell receptor beta chains below, sequenced in a study of CD8+CD57+ T cells in acquired aplastic anemia. It was genomic DNA that served as the template for profiling TCR beta VDJ and CDR3. TCRdb fed the reads into MiXCR, producing one record per CDR3 protein. The table shows 200,000 to 300,000 distinct CDR3 sequences, with approximately 50% occurring only once. Previously, flow cytometry had revealed CD8+CD57+ cell expansion in the patients chosen for sequencing. The specimen was sorted CD4+, CD8+, or CD8+CD57+ T cells (not recorded which) from PBMCs. These receptors came from a human donor with aplastic anemia.

Points on this clonotype: A read error may be the cause here, since a much bigger clone is one base away. DNA for the CDR3: TGTGCCAGCAGCGTAGGCGGGCGCAGCTACAATGAGCAGTTCTTC. This gives the protein CASSVGGRSYNEQFF. The chain recombines TRBV9 with TRBJ2-1; TRBD2 is a possible D gene (5 bases). Germline lookup yields CDR1 SGDLS and CDR2 YYNGEE. Trimming removed 0 bases at V and 3 bases at J, with 10 bases between. The CDR3 totals 15 residues.

This clonotype was detected many times. This chain links TRBV15 with TRBJ2-7; possibly TRBD2 for D (5 bases). The length of the CDR3 is 13 residues. The V and J ends lost 4 bases and 7 bases respectively, with 14 bases between them. From germline, CDR1 is LNHNV and CDR2 YYDKDF (reference sequence). The DNA for the CDR3 is TGTGCCACCAGCAAACTAGGCGCGAGGGAGCAGTACTTC. It specifies CATSKLGAREQYF.

Turning to this clonotype: It may be a read error: a sequence one base away is much more abundant. The chain employs TRBV6-5 and TRBJ1-4; 8 bases are a match to TRBD1. CDR1 and CDR2 from the germline V gene are MNHEY and SVGAGI. Trimming took 6 bases from V and 10 from J; bases not matched to a gene: 1. This CDR3 is built from 11 residues. In DNA, the CDR3 is TGTGCCAGCAGCGGACAGGGAAAACTGTTTTTT. Translated, it gives CASSGQGKLFF.

The chain carries TRBV20-1 and TRBJ2-7; D not certain. This CDR3 has 13 residues. Trimming took off 3 bases at V and 1 base at J, with 10 bases between the two ends. Per germline, CDR1 DFQATT and CDR2 SNEGSKA (reference sequence). The CDR3 region has the DNA TGCAGTGCTAGCATTACGGTTTCCTACGAGCAGTACTTC. Translation gives CSASITVSYEQYF.

The chain employs TRBV7-9 and TRBJ2-1; D unresolved. CDR1 and CDR2 from the germline V gene are SEHNR and FQNEAQ (reference sequence). This CDR3 comprises 12 residues. Trimming took off 3 bases at V and 8 bases at J, with 8 bases between the two ends. CDR3 sequence reads: CASSLLSDEQFF. In DNA, the CDR3 is TGTGCCAGCAGCTTGTTGAGCGATGAGCAGTTCTTC.

This clonotype has ten or more counts. This chain links TRBV7-9 with TRBJ1-1; D not resolved. Deletions cut 3 bases from V and 4 bases from J, with 6 bases between. This CDR3 has 12 residues. The V gene's germline CDR1 is SEHNR and CDR2 FQNEAQ (reference sequence). The CDR3 DNA reads as TGTGCCAGCAGCTTTGGGGTCACTGAAGCTTTCTTT. It specifies CASSFGVTEAFF.

Note on this clonotype: A much larger clone sits a single nucleotide away, making a read error possible. The conserved phenylalanine or tryptophan normally closing the CDR3 is absent here, so this likely arose from a read error. J is TRBJ2-5 and V is TRBV4-3; 7 positions match TRBD2. V shed 0 bases, J shed 5 bases, and the junction held 6 bases outside the gene matches. This CDR3 region has 15 residues. CDR1 and CDR2 (germline): LGHNA, YSLEER. CDR3 in amino acids: CASSQDGGGGETQYL. The CDR3 DNA follows: TGCGCCAGCAGCCAAGATGGGGGGGGTGGGGAGACCCAGTACCTC.

The chain joins TRBV10-3 to TRBJ2-5; D unclear. This CDR3 has 13 residues. With 0 bases removed from V and 3 bases from J, the gap between germline ends came to 5 bases. The germline V gene encodes CDR1 ENHRY and CDR2 SYGVKD. The CDR3 is CAISESTEETQYF. CDR3 sequence (DNA): TGTGCCATCAGTGAGTCAACGGAAGAGACCCAGTACTTC.

The chain links TRBV7-9 to TRBJ2-7, with 9 bases identical to TRBD2. CDR3 size: 15 residues. Looked up from germline, CDR1 is SEHNR and CDR2 is FQNEAQ (reference sequence). J gave up 3 bases and V 1 base, and 4 bases lay outside the gene matches. The CDR3 nucleotides read TGTGCCAGCAGCTTAGTTTCTAGCGGGGACTACGAGCAGTACTTC. It specifies CASSLVSSGDYEQYF.

This clonotype was seen once. J is TRBJ2-5 and V is TRBV20-1; no clear D gene. This CDR3 has 13 residues. The V end lost 5 bases, the J end lost 2 bases, and 12 bases lay between the germline ends. Germline-derived CDR1 and CDR2 are DFQATT and SNEGSKA (reference sequence). CDR3 residues: CSAGGRQQETQYF. CDR3 nucleotides: TGCAGTGCTGGTGGACGGCAGCAAGAGACCCAGTACTTC.

This clonotype was observed many times. V gene TRBV4-1 combines with J gene TRBJ2-7; 10 nucleotides match TRBD1. CDR1 and CDR2 from the germline V gene are MGHRA and YSYEKL. The CDR3 contains 15 residues. V was pared by 3 bases and J by 2 bases, with 4 bases of the junction left unmatched. CDR3 residues: CASSQGQGIPYEQYF. The CDR3, as DNA: TGCGCCAGCAGCCAGGGACAGGGGATTCCCTACGAGCAGTACTTC.

The chain is built from TRBV9 and TRBJ1-2, with D maybe TRBD1 (5 bases). The CDR3 has 13 residues. Germline V gives CDR1 SGDLS, CDR2 YYNGEE. Trimming shortened V by 5 bases and J by 7 bases, and 15 bases separated the two germline ends. The CDR3, as DNA: TGTGCCAGCAGTCAACGGGGGGTCGGTGGCTACACCTTC. It yields the protein CASSQRGVGGYTF.

The sample holds a few counts of this clonotype. The genes are TRBV14 and TRBJ2-3; D may be TRBD2 (9 bases). With 0 bases removed from V and 0 bases from J, the gap between germline ends came to 22 bases. Looked up from germline, CDR1 is SGHDN and CDR2 is FVKESK. The CDR3 consists of 20 residues. Here the CDR3 reads CASSQETGGASGTSTDTQYF. The CDR3 coding sequence is TGTGCCAGCAGCCAAGAAACAGGGGGGGCTAGCGGGACCAGCACAGATACGCAGTATTTT. The whole variable domain, remainder taken from reference TRBV14 and TRBJ2-3, is EAGVTQFPSHSVIEKGQTVTLRCDPISGHDNLYWYRRVMGKEIKFLLHFVKESKQDESGMPNNRFLAERTGGTYSTLKVQPAELEDSGVYFCASSQETGGASGTSTDTQYFGPGTRLTVL.

V gene TRBV29-1 combines with J gene TRBJ1-1, with no clear D. Trimming removed 2 bases at V and 3 bases at J, with 10 bases between. Germline values: CDR1 SQVTM, CDR2 ANQGSEA. The CDR3 is 13 amino acids. The CDR3 reads CSVEPGWDTEAFF. The CDR3 region has the DNA TGCAGCGTTGAACCTGGGTGGGACACTGAAGCTTTCTTT.